The 5 T cell receptor beta chains in this list originate from one sample, sequenced in a study of regulatory T cells in long-lasting Graves disease. Time point noted: newly diagnosed GD, antithyroid drugs for less than 3 months. PBMC-extracted RNA yielded the TCR library. Arm-PCR of CDR3 regions with iRepertoire HTBI primers generated TCR beta libraries. A single record per CDR3 protein comes from TCRdb applying MiXCR to the multiplex PCR reads. Of around 470,000 distinct CDR3 sequences in the sample, roughly 15% are singletons; the top ten hold about 15%. The data were also submitted as part of a second study, on T cells in Graves' hyperthyroidism and ophthalmopathy.

This specimen consisted of peripheral blood mononuclear cells (PBMCs), obtained at new diagnosis, from a patient treated with antithyroid drugs. These TCRs come from a woman in her fifties or sixties with Graves disease.

Ten or more counts support this clonotype. This chain joins TRBV3-1 and TRBJ2-7; D is unresolved. The CDR3 extends over 12 amino acids. Trimming removed 1 base from V and 3 bases from J, with 4 bases in between. CDR1 and CDR2 from the germline V gene are LGHDT and YNNKEL (reference sequence). The chain's CDR3 is CASSQASYEQYF. For the CDR3, the DNA is TGTGCCAGCAGCCAAGCCAGCTACGAGCAGTACTTC.

The CDR3 spells CASSWAGLAGVNEQYF. The CDR3 DNA follows: TGTGCCAGCAGTTGGGCCGGACTAGCGGGAGTGAACGAGCAGTACTTC. The rearrangement links TRBV6-9 to TRBJ2-7, with 13 positions matching TRBD2. Per germline, CDR1 MNHGY and CDR2 SVAAGI. Germline trimming cut 4 bases from V and 5 bases from J; bases unmatched to any gene: 8. The CDR3 consists of 16 residues.

Of note for this clonotype: A far larger clone is one nucleotide away, so this likely arose from a read error. This rearrangement joins TRBV5-1 to TRBJ2-1, with 9 nucleotides matching TRBD2. Germline loops: CDR1 SGHRS, CDR2 YFSETQ. The junction had 8 bases not matched to a gene; V was cut back by 0 bases and J by 10 bases. The CDR3 contains 15 residues. Here the CDR3 reads CASSLVAGADYEQFF. As DNA, the CDR3 is TGCGCCAGCAGCTTGGTAGCGGGAGCGGACTACGAGCAGTTCTTC. The full variable domain, its missing parts supplied by reference TRBV5-1 and TRBJ2-1, is KAGVTQTPRYLIKTRGQQVTLSCSPISGHRSVSWYQQTPGQGLQFLFEYFSETQRNKGNFPGRFSGRQFSNSRSEMNVSTLELGDSALYLCASSLVAGADYEQFFGPGTRLTVL.

This clonotype appeared once. This may come from a read error, since a much larger clone is one base off. This chain links TRBV12-3 or TRBV12-4 with TRBJ2-2, with D maybe TRBD1 (6 bases). The CDR3 length is 15 residues. V lost 7 bases and J lost 5, with 17 bases in between. CDR3 protein: CASTRGSGTTGELFF. In nucleotides, the CDR3 is TGTGCCAGCACCAGGGGCAGCGGTACGACCGGGGAGCTGTTTTTT.

A few counts support this clonotype. This chain uses TRBV10-3 with TRBJ2-7, with 8 bases aligning to TRBD2. From germline, CDR1 is ENHRY and CDR2 SYGVKD. V gave up 7 bases and J gave up 4 bases; unmatched junction bases: 9. The CDR3 has 14 amino acids. As DNA, the CDR3 is TGTGCCATCAATGTCGGACTAGCAGGTTACGAGCAGTACTTC. Protein: CAINVGLAGYEQYF.